What follows are 32 T cell receptor beta chains derived from one specimen sequenced in a study of cytomegalovirus exposure and HLA in healthy donors. PCR was performed using 60 Vbeta and 13 Jbeta primers. Method: immunoSEQ multiplex PCR; TCRdb's copy keeps in-frame clones and lacks some. The data show about 150,000 clones, 75% to 85% seen once. The sequenced sample was PBMCs. The receptors were gathered from a woman in her 50s in good health and CMV-seropositive.

The chain uses TRBV10-3 and TRBJ2-1, with D possibly being TRBD1 (5 bases). This CDR3 comprises 13 residues. Germline values: CDR1 ENHRY, CDR2 SYGVKD. Trimming removed 4 bases at V and 6 bases at J, with 10 bases between. The CDR3, as DNA: TGTGCCATCAGTGGCCGACAGAGCAATGAGCAGTTCTTC. This sequence encodes CAISGRQSNEQFF.

This clone was found once. The chain uses TRBV6-6 and TRBJ2-1, with 8 bases fitting TRBD2. V shed 8 bases, J shed 2 bases, and the junction held 11 bases outside the gene matches. Germline loops: CDR1 MNHNY, CDR2 SVGAGI (reference sequence). The length of the CDR3 is 16 residues. The CDR3 DNA follows: TGTGCCAGCTTAAAAGCGGGAGTCCCTGCCTACAATGAGCAGTTCTTC. Protein: CASLKAGVPAYNEQFF.

The chain couples TRBV9 to TRBJ2-7, with a weak D call TRBD1 (7 bases). The ends were cut back, 4 bases at V and 3 bases at J, with 14 bases in the middle. There are 14 residues in the CDR3. Germline V gene sequence: CDR1 SGDLS, CDR2 YYNGEE. This CDR3 is CASSPRDRIYEQYF. CDR3 nucleotides: TGTGCCAGCAGCCCGCGGGACAGAATCTACGAGCAGTACTTC.

The chain links TRBV5-1 to TRBJ1-1; 7 nucleotides line up with TRBD1. The CDR3 sequence is 14 residues long. Germline lookup yields CDR1 SGHRS and CDR2 YFSETQ. V was pared by 5 bases and J by 4 bases, with 8 bases of the junction left unmatched. CDR3 DNA: TGCGCCAGCAGTTCCGACAGGGTGGGCACTGAAGCTTTCTTT. Amino acid sequence: CASSSDRVGTEAFF.

This chain joins TRBV9 and TRBJ1-3; 9 nucleotides match TRBD1. Trimming removed 3 bases from V and 4 bases from J; junction bases left unmatched: 5. The CDR3 has 15 residues. Germline V gene sequence: CDR1 SGDLS, CDR2 YYNGEE. The CDR3 sequence is CASSGTGTGGNTIYF. CDR3 in DNA: TGTGCCAGCAGCGGAACCGGGACAGGGGGAAACACCATATATTTT.

Comment on this clone: One junction end disagrees with the germline gene, perhaps due to a read error. The chain is built from TRBV7-7 and TRBJ2-5, with D perhaps TRBD2 (6 bases). Looked up from germline, CDR1 is SSHAT and CDR2 is FNYEAQ (reference sequence). This CDR3 contains 15 residues. CDR3 DNA sequence: TGTGCTAGCAGCCCCCGGGGGACTTCTGAAGAGACCCAGTACTTC. Amino acid sequence: CASSPRGTSEETQYF.

This rearrangement joins TRBV30 to TRBJ1-1, with 10 bases matching TRBD1. The germline gives CDR1 GTSNPN, CDR2 SVGIG (reference sequence). This CDR3 comprises 15 residues. Trimming took 0 bases from V and 3 from J; bases not matched to a gene: 4. CDR3 sequence (DNA): TGTGCCTGGAGTGTATTGGACAGGGGGGACACTGAAGCTTTCTTT. Amino acids: CAWSVLDRGDTEAFF.

Only one count was recorded for this clone. The V call is TRBV19, the J call TRBJ1-5; 7 bases are shared with TRBD1. Germline loops: CDR1 LNHDA, CDR2 SQIVND (reference sequence). There are 15 residues in the CDR3. Trimming took 10 bases from V and 2 from J; bases not matched to a gene: 11. CDR3 in amino acids: CATTKTGAGNQPQHF. As DNA, the CDR3 is TGTGCCACCACTAAAACAGGGGCCGGCAATCAGCCCCAGCATTTT. The full variable domain, completed using reference TRBV19 and TRBJ1-5, is DGGITQSPKYLFRKEGQNVTLSCEQNLNHDAMYWYRQDPGQGLRLIYYSQIVNDFQKGDIAEGYSVSREKKESFPLTVTSAQKNPTAFYLCATTKTGAGNQPQHFGDGTRLSIL.

The CDR3 is CASSQRTSRETQYF. As DNA, the CDR3 is TGTGCCAGCAGCCAGAGGACTAGTAGGGAGACCCAGTACTTC. The chain recombines TRBV7-9 with TRBJ2-5; 7 positions match TRBD2. Germline loops: CDR1 SEHNR, CDR2 FQNEAQ (reference sequence). The CDR3 sequence is 14 residues long. The V and J ends lost 5 bases and 5 bases, in that order; junction bases with no gene match: 8.

The CDR3 DNA follows: TGTGCCAGCAGTTCACAGCCCAACTATGGCTACACCTTC. It is translated as CASSSQPNYGYTF. The rearrangement joins TRBV6-1 to TRBJ1-2; D is undetermined. This CDR3 is 13 amino acids long. In germline, CDR1 is MNHNS, CDR2 SASEGT. V was trimmed by 5 bases and J by 2 bases, leaving 9 bases between them.

The V call is TRBV23-1, the J call TRBJ2-5; TRBD1 might be the D (6 bases). The end of the DNA aligns better with TRBJ2-7, so the J call may be wrong. TRBV23-1 is classed as an ORF, of uncertain function. This CDR3 is built from 16 residues. The CDR3 sequence: CASSQSIRGYLYEQYF. The CDR3 bases are TGCGCCAGCAGTCAATCGATCAGGGGCTATCTATACGAGCAGTACTTC.

This clone was picked up a small number of times. V and J are TRBV6-5 and TRBJ2-3; 7 positions agree with TRBD2. Germline V gene lookup returns CDR1 MNHEY and CDR2 SVGAGI. The V segment lost 6 bases and the J segment 2 bases; nucleotides outside the gene matches: 5. This CDR3 spans 14 amino acids. The CDR3 coding sequence is TGTGCCAGCAGAGGACTAGACCACACAGATACGCAGTATTTT. It yields the protein CASRGLDHTDTQYF.

J is TRBJ2-3 and V is TRBV4-3, with 9 bases lining up with TRBD2. CDR3 length: 16 residues. Germline assignment: CDR1 LGHNA and CDR2 YSLEER. Trimming took 4 bases from V and 5 from J; bases not matched to a gene: 10. In DNA form, the CDR3 reads TGCGCCAGCAGCCGTTACGAGGGCGGGGGGGTAGATACGCAGTATTTT. It translates to CASSRYEGGGVDTQYF.

CDR3 nucleotides: TGTGCCAGCAGTTTATACCGGGCCTACAATGAGCAGTTCTTC. This sequence encodes CASSLYRAYNEQFF. The chain has TRBV28 and TRBJ2-1; D gene uncertain. V lost 1 base, J lost 2 bases, and 6 bases lay in between. The CDR3 extends over 14 amino acids. Per germline, CDR1 MDHEN and CDR2 SYDVKM.

This chain uses TRBV5-1 with TRBJ2-1; 7 bases map to TRBD2. Germline CDR1 SGHRS, CDR2 YFSETQ. The CDR3 runs 15 residues. V dropped 7 bases and J dropped 0; count of bases not matched to a gene: 7. Written as DNA, the CDR3 is TGCGCCAGCCACCTAGCGGCTAGCTCCTACAATGAGCAGTTCTTC. Amino acid sequence: CASHLAASSYNEQFF.

The rearrangement links TRBV7-9 to TRBJ1-2, with TRBD1 matching 8 bases. V was pared by 4 bases and J by 4 bases, with 8 bases of the junction left unmatched. The CDR3 totals 15 residues. Germline CDR1 reads SEHNR; CDR2 reads FQNEAQ (reference sequence). DNA of the CDR3: TGTGCCAGCAGCTCTCCGGGACAGGAGACCTATGGCTACACCTTC. Translated, it gives CASSSPGQETYGYTF.

The chain combines TRBV11-3 with TRBJ2-1; 15 bases map to TRBD2. This CDR3 contains 16 residues. The germline V gene encodes CDR1 SGHNT and CDR2 YENEEA. J was trimmed by 5 bases and V by 4 bases; bases with no gene match: 3. DNA for the CDR3: TGTGCCAGCAGCTCCGGACTAGCGGGAGGGAACAATGAGCAGTTCTTC. Translating it yields CASSSGLAGGNNEQFF.

The V gene is TRBV5-4, the J gene TRBJ2-3; 8 bases are a match to TRBD2. The CDR3 contains 14 residues. CDR1 and CDR2 from the germline V gene are SGHNT and YYREEE (reference sequence). Trimming took 4 bases from V and 7 from J; bases not matched to a gene: 8. For the CDR3, the DNA is TGTGCCAGCAGCCGGGGGGGGGCAGAATATACGCAGTATTTT. It yields the protein CASSRGGAEYTQYF.

The chain joins TRBV6-1 to TRBJ2-4; no firm D call. Between the trimmed V and J ends, which lost 7 bases and 5 bases, there was a span of 15 bases. Germline assignment: CDR1 MNHNS and CDR2 SASEGT. The length of the CDR3 is 14 residues. The CDR3 DNA reads TGTGCCAGCAAGGCCGGTGCAGGCCAAAACATTCAGTACTTC. Its protein product is CASKAGAGQNIQYF.

The V gene is TRBV14, the J gene TRBJ2-5; D possibly corresponds to TRBD1 (5 bases). From germline, CDR1 is SGHDN and CDR2 FVKESK. With 1 base removed from V and 1 base from J, the gap between germline ends came to 13 bases. The CDR3 length is 16 residues. The DNA for the CDR3 is TGTGCCAGCAGCCAAGTATTCGGCCAGGGCCAAGAGACCCAGTACTTC. This encodes CASSQVFGQGQETQYF.

The genes are TRBV2 and TRBJ2-7, with 7 bases aligning to TRBD1. CDR3 length: 20 amino acids. CDR1 is SNHLY, CDR2 FYNNEI, per germline. The J segment lost 5 bases and the V segment lost 7 bases, leaving 29 bases of the junction unmatched. The CDR3 loop reads CASNLPVRGRGSSTTNEQYF. Written as DNA, the CDR3 is TGTGCCAGCAACCTACCAGTAAGGGGGCGCGGCTCGTCTACTACCAACGAGCAGTACTTC.

This clone was counted once. The J gene is TRBJ1-6, the V gene TRBV6-6, with unresolved D. The CDR3 has 15 residues. V lost 7 bases and J lost 0, with 10 bases in between. Germline CDR1 reads MNHNY; CDR2 reads SVGAGI (reference sequence). The CDR3 DNA sequence: TGTGCCAGCACCCCCCTAGGCTCCTATAATTCACCCCTCCACTTT. It codes for CASTPLGSYNSPLHF.

The V call is TRBV5-6, the J call TRBJ1-1; TRBD1 matches 7 bases. The V gene's germline CDR1 is SGHDT and CDR2 YYEEEE. This CDR3 contains 14 residues. V lost 4 bases and J lost 6; bases outside the gene matches: 9. CDR3 protein: CASSLIATGPEAFF. CDR3 in DNA: TGTGCCAGCAGCCTGATCGCGACAGGGCCTGAAGCTTTCTTT.

The DNA of the CDR3 is TGTGCCATCGCTGGGACTAGCGGGGTGAATGAGCAGTTCTTC. The encoded protein is CAIAGTSGVNEQFF. The J gene is TRBJ2-1, the V gene TRBV10-3; 13 bases are shared with TRBD2. V gave up 8 bases and J gave up 7 bases; unmatched junction bases: 5. CDR3 length: 14 residues. CDR1 ENHRY and CDR2 SYGVKD come from the germline V gene.

V usage is TRBV2 and J usage is TRBJ1-5, with D hard to call. The germline V gene has CDR1 SNHLY and CDR2 FYNNEI. The V end was cut by 4 bases, the J end by 0 bases, with 13 bases between. The CDR3 runs to 16 residues. The DNA for the CDR3 is TGTGCCAGCAGTGTACAGAGCCCTAATAGCAATCAGCCCCAGCATTTT. Protein sequence: CASSVQSPNSNQPQHF.

V is TRBV15 and J is TRBJ1-2; 8 bases are a match to TRBD1. From germline, CDR1 is LNHNV and CDR2 YYDKDF (reference sequence). V shed 0 bases and J 2 bases; nucleotides not matched to a gene: 2. The CDR3 totals 15 residues. CDR3 in DNA: TGTGCCACCAGCAGAGATCGGGACAGGAACTATGGCTACACCTTC. Residues: CATSRDRDRNYGYTF.

This chain joins TRBV2 and TRBJ2-5; 8 positions agree with TRBD2. The J call may not be correct, given that the DNA end is closer to TRBJ2-7. This CDR3 contains 14 residues. Germline V gives CDR1 SNHLY, CDR2 FYNNEI. The DNA of the CDR3 is TGTGCCAGCATGGTTCGGGGGGGCGCCTACGAGCAGTACTTC. It translates to CASMVRGGAYEQYF.

As DNA, the CDR3 is TGTGCCAGTAGTCAACTAGGCCCCTCCGGGGAGACCCAGTACTTC. It specifies CASSQLGPSGETQYF. This sequence joins TRBV19 and TRBJ2-5; possible D gene TRBD2, 5 bases. The CDR3 is 15 amino acids. Trimming pared 5 bases from V and 5 bases from J, leaving 18 bases between. Germline V gene lookup returns CDR1 LNHDA and CDR2 SQIVND (reference sequence).

A few counts support this clone. This sequence joins TRBV6-1 and TRBJ2-3; D gene uncertain. Germline V CDR1 and CDR2: MNHNS, SASEGT. V lost 7 bases, J lost 5 bases, and 16 bases lay in between. The CDR3 runs to 14 residues. The CDR3 reads CASKVAGDRDTQYF. The CDR3 DNA reads TGTGCCAGCAAAGTGGCCGGAGATAGAGATACGCAGTATTTT.

V usage is TRBV28 and J usage is TRBJ2-5; 9 nucleotides line up with TRBD2. This CDR3 comprises 18 residues. The germline CDR1 and CDR2 sequences are MDHEN and SYDVKM. The J segment lost 4 bases and the V segment lost 1 base, leaving 13 bases of the junction unmatched. CDR3 bases: TGTGCCAGCAGTTTATTCCCAATTAGCGGGAGTGGGTTAGAGACCCAGTACTTC. Translating gives CASSLFPISGSGLETQYF.

This chain uses TRBV10-2 with TRBJ2-1; 10 bases line up with TRBD1. The CDR3 is made up of 13 amino acids. Per germline, CDR1 WSHSY and CDR2 SAAADI. The trim removed 5 bases at V and 8 bases at J, leaving 3 bases unmatched. The CDR3: CASSRQGADEQFF. For the CDR3, the DNA is TGCGCCAGCAGTCGACAGGGGGCGGATGAGCAGTTCTTC.

For the CDR3, the DNA is TGTGCCAGCAGCTTAGTTCGAGGACAGATCAATGAGCAGTTCTTC. Translating gives CASSLVRGQINEQFF. The V gene is TRBV11-3, the J gene TRBJ2-1; the D gene is possibly TRBD1 (6 bases). The germline CDR1 and CDR2 sequences are SGHNT and YENEEA. The V end lost 1 base, the J end lost 6 bases, and 13 bases lay between the germline ends. This CDR3 contains 15 residues.